This TCR beta chain is from a study of blood T cells in healthy people across ages. Background on the study: The capture of about one barcoded beta molecule per two T cells was achieved by template switching.

From germline, CDR1 is KGHSH and CDR2 LQKENI. V lost 6 bases and J 8 bases, leaving 25 bases between the germline ends. This CDR3 spans 16 amino acids. Combining a sample-barcoded 5' primer with a J-beta primer mix, a second PCR ran for roughly 7 to 12 cycles. Each CDR3 protein is one row after TCRdb ran MiXCR on the 5' RACE reads. The top ten hold 6.7% of the sample, which has over 1,300,000 distinct CDR3 sequences, approximately 59% seen once. The total RNA that was extracted per sample amounted to at least 5 micrograms. The chain couples TRBV18 to TRBJ1-1; D ambiguous. The specimen was blood. The source of this sequence is a man between 18 and 29 years old in good health. The CDR3 here is CASSRTTVYRGREAFF. In DNA form, the CDR3 reads TGTGCCAGCTCTCGAACGACCGTCTATCGCGGACGGGAAGCTTTCTTT.